Listed below are T cell receptor beta chains from one sample, sequenced in a study of control samples from healthy donors and cancer patients. Generated by immunoSEQ multiplex PCR, the TCRdb table keeps only in-frame clones and is missing some. The profile shows around 120,000 clones, nearly 95% of them singletons. Sequencing was performed on blood. The receptor set was obtained from a man aged 25-45 years in good health. Each CDR3 is given with its conserved first and last residue. D genes are given only for firm matches. Expanded clones get a size class; other rows say once, few or many, or leave the size out.

clone_size d_call j_call v_call cdr3_nt cdr3_aa
- - TRBJ1-1 TRBV27 TGTGCCAGCAAGGACAGTCCACAGTCCGAAGCTTTCTTT CASKDSPQSEAFF
few - TRBJ1-5 TRBV28 TGTGCCAGCAGAGGCTGGGAAAGCAATCAGCCCCAGCATTTT CASRGWESNQPQHF
- TRBD1 TRBJ2-7 TRBV7-2 TGTGCCAGCAGTAAACGGGCAGGGGGTACGTACGAGCAGTACTTC CASSKRAGGTYEQYF
- - TRBJ1-3 TRBV5-1 TGCGCCAGCAGCTTACGGGGTACTGGAAACACCATATATTTT CASSLRGTGNTIYF
few TRBD1 TRBJ2-2 TRBV19 TGTGCCAGTAGAACCCGGACAGGGGCAACCGGGGAGCTGTTTTTT CASRTRTGATGELFF
- TRBD2 TRBJ2-1 TRBV10-1 TGCGCCAGCAGTGTAGCGGGGGGCAATGAGCAGTTCTTC CASSVAGGNEQFF
- TRBD2 TRBJ2-1 TRBV5-5 TGTGCCAGCAGCCTGGACTGGGGGGGTGAGCAGTTCTTC CASSLDWGGEQFF
- - TRBJ1-3 TRBV6-1 TGTGCCAGCAGTGGGTCAGGACAGAACTCTGGAAACACCATATATTTT CASSGSGQNSGNTIYF
once - TRBJ1-2 TRBV6-1 TGTGCCAGCAGTGATTTGGGGGGAGATGGCTACACCTTC CASSDLGGDGYTF
- - TRBJ2-1 TRBV7-2 TGTGCCAGCAGCATCCACCTTTGGGACTCAAGCTCCTACAATGAGCAGTTCTTC CASSIHLWDSSSYNEQFF
- - TRBJ2-7 TRBV5-1 TGCGCCAGCTCGCGTTTAACCCGTTCCTACGAGCAGTACTTC CASSRLTRSYEQYF
- - TRBJ2-2 TRBV6-5 TGTGCCAGCACTCGATCCGGGGAGCTGTTTTTT CASTRSGELFF
- - TRBJ1-6 TRBV15 TGTGCCACCAGCAGAGAAGGGCAGTATAATTCACCCCTCCACTTT CATSREGQYNSPLHF
- - TRBJ1-2 TRBV2 TGTGCCAGCAGTGAGGGCGTCGGAAGTTACTATGGCTACACCTTC CASSEGVGSYYGYTF
- - TRBJ2-7 TRBV10-1 TGCGCCAGCAATGAAAGGTACGGGGACGAGCAGTACTTC CASNERYGDEQYF
few - TRBJ1-1 TRBV19 TGTGCCAGCCGTGATGGGGGATGGGGGGCCATGAACACTGAAGCTTTCTTT CASRDGGWGAMNTEAFF
once - TRBJ1-2 TRBV11-2 TGTGCCAGCAGCTCGAGGGGCGGCGAAGGCTACACCTTC CASSSRGGEGYTF
- TRBD1 TRBJ1-4 TRBV18 TGTGCCAGCTTGGCCGGACAGGGTGATGAAAAACTGTTTTTT CASLAGQGDEKLFF
- TRBD1 TRBJ1-2 TRBV3-1/TRBV3-2 TGTGCCAGCAGCCAAAACCCAGGGGGATCGGGCGGCTACACCTTC CASSQNPGGSGGYTF
- - TRBJ1-6 TRBV28 TGTGCCAGCGCTCCACCGAATTCACCCCTCCACTTT CASAPPNSPLHF
- - TRBJ2-3 TRBV2 TGTGCCAGCATGGGTCTCGGGACAGATACGCAGTATTTT CASMGLGTDTQYF
once - TRBJ2-1 TRBV3-1/TRBV3-2 TGTGCCAGCAGCTGGACTCCCCGAGGGAATGAGCAGTTCTTC CASSWTPRGNEQFF
- - TRBJ1-5 TRBV18 TGTGCCAGCTCACCATGGGGGGACCAGCCCCAGCATTTT CASSPWGDQPQHF
- - TRBJ2-1 TRBV6-5 TGTGCCAGCAGTTACGGGGGACTCTCCTACAATGAGCAGTTCTTC CASSYGGLSYNEQFF
- TRBD1 TRBJ1-2 TRBV2 TGCGCCAGCAGTGAAGACAGGGGGAACTATGGCTACACCTTC CASSEDRGNYGYTF
- TRBD2 TRBJ2-1 TRBV2 TGTGCCAGCAGTGGAACTCTAACTAGCGGGGGGACTCCCGGTGAGCAGTTCTTC CASSGTLTSGGTPGEQFF
- - TRBJ2-7 TRBV3-1/TRBV3-2 TGTGCCAGCAGCCGGGGACCAACAAACTACGAGCAGTACTTC CASSRGPTNYEQYF
- TRBD1 TRBJ1-2 TRBV19 TGTGCCAGTAACCCGGCAAGGGGGCGAGATTATGGCTACACCTTC CASNPARGRDYGYTF
- TRBD1 TRBJ2-3 TRBV5-6 TGTGCCAGCAGCTTGACAGGGGGATTGGCACACACAGATACGCAGTATTTT CASSLTGGLAHTDTQYF
- - TRBJ1-2 TRBV5-1 TGCGCCAGCAGCTTGCAGTCCGCTAACTATGGCTACACCTTC CASSLQSANYGYTF
- - TRBJ2-6 TRBV29-1 TGCAGCGTTACCGGAGTCTCTGGGGCCAACGTCCTGACTTTC CSVTGVSGANVLTF
- - TRBJ1-1 TRBV29-1 TGCAGCGCATCCTCTTACACAGGGACGAACACTGAAGCTTTCTTT CSASSYTGTNTEAFF
- - TRBJ1-1 TRBV25-1 TGTGCCAGCAGCAGAAACACTGAAGCTTTCTTT CASSRNTEAFF
- - TRBJ2-3 TRBV9 TGTGCCAGCAGCGTAGGAGGCAGAAACACAGATACGCAGTATTTT CASSVGGRNTDTQYF
- - TRBJ2-7 TRBV5-1 TGCGCCAGCAGCTACTCCCGGCGGGGGCACTACGAGCAGTACTTC CASSYSRRGHYEQYF
once - TRBJ2-1 TRBV7-7 TGTGCCAGCAGCCCAGGACGGAGCCCTTACAATGAGCAGTTCTTC CASSPGRSPYNEQFF
- TRBD2 TRBJ2-3 TRBV6-5 TGTGCCAGCAGTTACCGTTGGACTAGTGGGAAAGATACGCAGTATTTT CASSYRWTSGKDTQYF
once - TRBJ2-7 TRBV21-1 TGTGCCAGCAGCCTCGGGGCCAATTACGAGCAGTACTTC CASSLGANYEQYF
few TRBD2 TRBJ2-3 TRBV6-1 TGTGCCAGCAGTGAACTAGCGGGGGGGCCAGATACGCAGTATTTT CASSELAGGPDTQYF
- TRBD1 TRBJ1-5 TRBV5-1 TGCGCCAGCAGACTGGACAGGGGAGTAGGACAGCCCCAGCATTTT CASRLDRGVGQPQHF
- - TRBJ1-4 TRBV10-3 TGTGCCATCAGTGAGTCGAGGAGCGAAAAACTGTTTTTT CAISESRSEKLFF
- - TRBJ2-3 TRBV19 TGTGCCAGTACCCTGGGGGGGGGCACCCGGTCTACGCAGTATTTT CASTLGGGTRSTQYF
- TRBD2 TRBJ2-3 TRBV2 TGTGCCAGCAGTGGGATGTCCGGGACTAGCGCGCTCTTCAGGGGTTTT CASSGMSGTSALFRGF
- - TRBJ1-3 TRBV4-2 TGTGCCAGCAGCCCGCCTCTGGGTCTGGGGAACACCATATATTTT CASSPPLGLGNTIYF
- TRBD2 TRBJ2-7 TRBV28 TGTGCCAGCAATTTAGCGGGGGGGCTCGAGCAGTACTTC CASNLAGGLEQYF
- TRBD1 TRBJ1-3 TRBV5-4 TGTGCCAGATCGGACAGGGGTGGAAACACCATATATTTT CARSDRGGNTIYF
few TRBD1 TRBJ1-6 TRBV5-1 TGCGCCAGCAGCGTGGGACAGGGTTTGTCCTATAATTCACCCCTCCACTTT CASSVGQGLSYNSPLHF
- - TRBJ2-3 TRBV3-1/TRBV3-2 TGTGCCAGCAGCCAAGATCCTGGGGGCACAGATACGCAGTATTTT CASSQDPGGTDTQYF